Each of the 21 T cell receptor beta chains below was sequenced from the same sample in a study of T cell responses to AZD1222 COVID-19 vaccine (dated by TCRdb to about 2021). To prepare the library, the immunoSEQ multiplex PCR assay was applied. TCRdb obtained this table from immuneACCESS and retained in-frame rearrangements with V and J assigned. These tables miss some clones; where compared with another copy, unresolved V genes account for less than half of the shortfall, and the remainder is unexplained. This sample holds under 200,000 clones; 90% were observed only once. The ten largest make up roughly 1.6% of the sample. The time point label for this specimen denotes: baseline before first vaccination. The source material was peripheral blood, sampled on day 0 of AZD1222 vaccination. The receptors stem from an adult in good health.

The genes are TRBV28 and TRBJ1-4; tentatively, D is TRBD1 (6 bases). The CDR3 has 14 residues. The V and J ends lost 6 bases and 7 bases respectively, with 15 bases between them. CDR1 and CDR2 from the germline V gene are MDHEN and SYDVKM. This chain's CDR3 is CASRSGGGSEKLFF. Here the CDR3 DNA reads TGTGCCAGCAGGTCGGGGGGCGGGAGTGAAAAACTGTTTTTT.

The rearrangement joins TRBV28 to TRBJ1-3, with D uncertain. CDR1 and CDR2 (germline): MDHEN, SYDVKM. Trimming cost V 8 bases and J 3 bases, with 8 bases left between them. The CDR3 runs 12 residues. The CDR3 nucleotides read TGTGCCAGCCTTCAAATTGGAAACACCATATATTTT. As protein: CASLQIGNTIYF.

The chain is built from TRBV10-1 and TRBJ1-4, with 7 bases that match TRBD1. Trimming cost V 0 bases and J 4 bases; bases outside gene matches: 5. The germline V gene encodes CDR1 WNHNN and CDR2 SYGVQD (reference sequence). The CDR3 runs 16 residues. This chain's CDR3 is CASSESTRTGNEKLFF. CDR3 bases: TGCGCCAGCAGTGAGTCGACGCGGACAGGTAATGAAAAACTGTTTTTT.

This chain links TRBV19 with TRBJ1-1, with D unresolved. The CDR3 extends over 15 amino acids. V was clipped by 3 bases and J by 0 bases, with 11 bases between them. Germline V gene data show CDR1 as LNHDA and CDR2 as SQIVND (reference sequence). CDR3 sequence: CASSISGTMNTEAFF. The CDR3 coding sequence is TGTGCCAGTAGTATTTCGGGTACCATGAACACTGAAGCTTTCTTT.

The chain has TRBV28 and TRBJ1-5; 9 nucleotides align to TRBD1. Unmatched junction bases numbered 4, after V lost 5 bases and J lost 5 bases. The germline gives CDR1 MDHEN, CDR2 SYDVKM. The CDR3 is 14 amino acids. CDR3 bases: TGTGCCAGCAGTCGGGACAGGGCAGATCAGCCCCAGCATTTT. Translation gives CASSRDRADQPQHF.

This clone was detected a few times. The genes are TRBV6-2 or TRBV6-3 and TRBJ2-3; 8 bases line up with TRBD2. The CDR3 totals 14 residues. Germline V lookup: CDR1 MNHEY, CDR2 SVGEGT. The V and J ends lost 5 bases and 2 bases, in that order; junction bases with no gene match: 3. The CDR3: CASSSGGATDTQYF. The CDR3 region has the DNA TGTGCCAGCAGTAGCGGGGGTGCCACAGATACGCAGTATTTT.

Note on this clone: Additional DNA sequences in this sample encode the identical CDR3. The chain uses TRBV18 and TRBJ1-1; D is possibly TRBD1 (5 bases). Germline loops: CDR1 KGHSH, CDR2 LQKENI. This CDR3 is 13 amino acids long. V lost 2 bases and J lost 6, with 10 bases in between. CDR3: CASSPSGASEAFF. The CDR3 bases are TGTGCCAGCTCACCAAGCGGGGCCTCTGAAGCTTTCTTT.

The CDR3 sequence: CASSLAQTGSNNQPQHF. DNA of the CDR3: TGTGCCAGCAGCCTAGCCCAGACAGGTAGCAACAATCAGCCCCAGCATTTT. This chain joins TRBV27 and TRBJ1-5, with D perhaps matching TRBD1 (6 bases). The V end was cut by 6 bases, the J end by 3 bases, with 21 bases between. CDR1 MNHEY and CDR2 SMNVEV come from the germline V gene (reference sequence). The CDR3 length is 17 residues.

V is TRBV11-2 and J is TRBJ1-1; 8 nucleotides align to TRBD1. This CDR3 is built from 13 residues. CDR1 SGHAT and CDR2 FQNNGV come from the germline V gene. The J segment lost 8 bases and the V segment lost 8 bases, leaving 10 bases of the junction unmatched. The CDR3 nucleotides read TGTGCCAGCGTCCTCATGTGGACAGGGGAAGCTTTCTTT. It is translated as CASVLMWTGEAFF.

The gene calls are TRBV5-1 and TRBJ1-3, with D perhaps matching TRBD1 (5 bases). The ends were cut back, 4 bases at V and 0 bases at J, with 11 bases in the middle. In germline, CDR1 is SGHRS, CDR2 YFSETQ. There are 15 residues in the CDR3. The DNA for the CDR3 is TGCGCCAGCAGCCAGGGACGGTCCTCTGGAAACACCATATATTTT. Residues: CASSQGRSSGNTIYF. Supplemented by reference TRBV5-1 and TRBJ1-3, the full variable domain reads KAGVTQTPRYLIKTRGQQVTLSCSPISGHRSVSWYQQTPGQGLQFLFEYFSETQRNKGNFPGRFSGRQFSNSRSEMNVSTLELGDSALYLCASSQGRSSGNTIYFGEGSWLTVV.

V usage is TRBV2 and J usage is TRBJ2-7, with D hard to call. The CDR3 contains 11 residues. CDR1 is SNHLY and CDR2 is FYNNEI in the germline V gene. V was shortened by 2 bases and J by 5 bases, with 4 bases between the two germline ends. CDR3 amino acids: CASSEIDEQYF. In nucleotides, the CDR3 is TGTGCCAGCAGTGAAATAGACGAGCAGTACTTC.

The chain combines TRBV10-2 with TRBJ2-7; weak D call: TRBD2 (5 bases). The V end lost 6 bases, the J end lost 3 bases, and 12 bases lay between the germline ends. The germline CDR1 and CDR2 sequences are WSHSY and SAAADI. The CDR3 contains 13 residues. The CDR3 region has the DNA TGCGCCAGCAGCTTTGGACGGGACTACGAGCAGTACTTC. Amino acid sequence: CASSFGRDYEQYF.

The rearrangement links TRBV5-1 to TRBJ2-5, with 9 positions matching TRBD2. This CDR3 has 14 residues. In germline, CDR1 is SGHRS, CDR2 YFSETQ. Unmatched junction bases numbered 1, after V lost 3 bases and J lost 1 base. CDR3 region: CASSYSGGQETQYF. The CDR3 DNA reads as TGCGCCAGCAGCTATAGCGGGGGCCAAGAGACCCAGTACTTC.

About this clone itself: The sample carries other DNA sequences with the same CDR3. The gene calls are TRBV11-3 and TRBJ1-3; D not certain. From germline, CDR1 is SGHNT and CDR2 YENEEA. The V end was cut by 1 base, the J end by 1 base, with 2 bases between. This CDR3 has 13 amino acids. The chain's CDR3 is CASSLGSGNTIYF. The CDR3 bases are TGTGCCAGCAGCTTAGGATCTGGAAACACCATATATTTT. Together with reference TRBV11-3 and TRBJ1-3, the CDR3 gives the full variable domain: EAGVVQSPRYKIIEKKQPVAFWCNPISGHNTLYWYLQNLGQGPELLIRYENEEAVDDSQLPKDRFSAERLKGVDSTLKIQPAELGDSAVYLCASSLGSGNTIYFGEGSWLTVV.

V usage is TRBV6-2 or TRBV6-3 and J usage is TRBJ1-2; unclear D gene. Germline lookup yields CDR1 MNHEY and CDR2 SVGEGT. This CDR3 has 13 residues. Trimming shortened V by 0 bases and J by 7 bases, and 9 bases separated the two germline ends. CDR3: CASSYSTGIGYTF. CDR3 nucleotide sequence: TGTGCCAGCAGTTACTCGACGGGTATTGGCTACACCTTC.

The chain couples TRBV30 to TRBJ2-3; possible D gene TRBD2, 6 bases. CDR3 length: 13 residues. From germline, CDR1 is GTSNPN and CDR2 SVGIG (reference sequence). The CDR3, as DNA: TGTGCTTGGGAGTTGGGGGGAACAGATACGCAGTATTTT. This translates into CAWELGGTDTQYF. Full variable domain (outside the CDR3, taken from reference TRBV30 and TRBJ2-3): SQTIHQWPATLVQPVGSPLSLECTVEGTSNPNLYWYRQAAGRGLQLLFYSVGIGQISSEVPQNLSASRPQDRQFILSSKKLLLSDSGFYLCAWELGGTDTQYFGPGTRLTVL.

The rearrangement joins TRBV28 to TRBJ1-2, with D possibly TRBD1 on 5 matching bases. The CDR3 consists of 13 residues. Germline V gene lookup returns CDR1 MDHEN and CDR2 SYDVKM. V was trimmed by 2 bases and J by 14 bases, leaving 18 bases between them. The CDR3 is CASSLQGPIDFTF. CDR3 nucleotide sequence: TGTGCCAGCAGTTTACAGGGACCCATTGACTTTACCTTC.

This chain connects TRBV9 to TRBJ2-3, with TRBD2 identical over 10 bases. The germline gives CDR1 SGDLS, CDR2 YYNGEE. The trim removed 4 bases at V and 4 bases at J, leaving 9 bases unmatched. CDR3 size: 16 residues. The CDR3 DNA is TGTGCCAGCAGCAATATAGCGGGGGGCATGGCAGATACGCAGTATTTT. The encoded protein is CASSNIAGGMADTQYF.

The CDR3 DNA reads as TGTGCCAGCAGCTTAGACCCGCAGGTAGAAAAACTGTTTTTT. As protein: CASSLDPQVEKLFF. The chain uses TRBV11-3 and TRBJ1-4; D gene ambiguous. The V end lost 0 bases, the J end lost 8 bases, and 10 bases lay between the germline ends. This CDR3 comprises 14 residues. CDR1 and CDR2 (germline): SGHNT, YENEEA.

In DNA form, the CDR3 reads TGTGCCAGTAGTAGGGGGAACAGGGGAAGCGGCTCCTCCTACGAGCAGTACTTC. Residues: CASSRGNRGSGSSYEQYF. The V gene is TRBV19, the J gene TRBJ2-7; 7 positions match TRBD1. V was pared by 4 bases and J by 0 bases, with 15 bases of the junction left unmatched. The CDR3 extends over 18 amino acids. In germline, CDR1 is LNHDA, CDR2 SQIVND (reference sequence).

CDR3 residues: CASSLLGQQETQYF. The CDR3 DNA sequence: TGTGCCAGCAGCTTATTAGGGCAGCAAGAGACCCAGTACTTC. This rearrangement joins TRBV7-2 to TRBJ2-5, with D uncertain. From germline, CDR1 is SGHTA and CDR2 FQGNSA. This CDR3 is 14 amino acids long. Trimming took off 2 bases at V and 2 bases at J, with 9 bases between the two ends.